Below are 6 T cell receptor beta chains sequenced from a single sample in a study of T cells of healthy individuals. TCRdb reprocessed the 5' RACE reads via MiXCR and lists one record per CDR3 protein. The profile shows some 69,000 distinct CDR3 sequences, around 15% of them singletons. The receptors originated from a human donor in good health.

This clonotype showed up many times. The rearrangement joins TRBV25-1 to TRBJ2-7; possibly TRBD1 or TRBD2 for D (6 bases each). The V and J ends lost 2 bases and 4 bases respectively, with 12 bases between them. There are 14 residues in the CDR3. The V gene's germline CDR1 is MGHDK and CDR2 SYGVNS. The CDR3 is CASSEEGGGYEQYF. The CDR3 DNA reads TGTGCCAGCAGTGAAGAAGGGGGAGGATACGAGCAGTACTTC.

The rearrangement joins TRBV7-2 to TRBJ2-2, with a possible D match to TRBD1 (5 bases). The CDR3 length is 16 residues. Germline-derived CDR1 and CDR2 are SGHTA and FQGNSA. Deletions cut 1 base from V and 2 bases from J, with 11 bases between. The CDR3 protein is CASSLVTGLNTGELFF. The CDR3 DNA sequence: TGTGCCAGCAGCTTAGTCACAGGCTTAAACACCGGGGAGCTGTTTTTT.

This clonotype was seen a few times. This chain joins TRBV20-1 and TRBJ1-6; 12 bases match TRBD1. CDR1 is DFQATT, CDR2 SNEGSKA, per germline (reference sequence). With V trimmed by 5 bases and J by 7 bases, 6 bases remained unmatched. The length of the CDR3 is 15 residues. CDR3 in amino acids: CSASGTGGRNSPLHF. CDR3 nucleotide sequence: TGCAGTGCTTCCGGGACAGGGGGCCGAAATTCACCCCTCCACTTT.

This chain connects TRBV7-2 to TRBJ2-7; unclear D gene. This CDR3 region has 14 residues. Germline V gene lookup returns CDR1 SGHTA and CDR2 FQGNSA. Trimming removed 1 base from V and 0 bases from J, with 7 bases in between. CDR3 amino acids: CASSLDLLSYEQYF. The CDR3 DNA sequence: TGTGCCAGCAGCTTAGATCTGCTCTCCTACGAGCAGTACTTC. The full variable domain, with the rest looked up from reference TRBV7-2 and TRBJ2-7, is GAGVSQSPSNKVTEKGKDVELRCDPISGHTALYWYRQSLGQGLEFLIYFQGNSAPDKSGLPSDRFSAERTGGSVSTLTIQRTQQEDSAVYLCASSLDLLSYEQYFGPGTRLTVT.

This clonotype appeared many times. The gene calls are TRBV2 and TRBJ1-4; 7 bases map to TRBD1. The J segment lost 0 bases and the V segment lost 6 bases, leaving 4 bases of the junction unmatched. The germline V gene has CDR1 SNHLY and CDR2 FYNNEI. This CDR3 is 15 amino acids long. The CDR3, as DNA: TGTGCCAGCAGGACAGGGTTCTCAACTAATGAAAAACTGTTTTTT. This encodes CASRTGFSTNEKLFF.

This sequence joins TRBV7-9 and TRBJ2-1; 7 bases align to TRBD2. The V gene's germline CDR1 is SEHNR and CDR2 FQNEAQ (reference sequence). The CDR3 sequence is 15 residues long. V dropped 0 bases and J dropped 8; count of bases not matched to a gene: 7. The CDR3 reads CASSLAGEGRDEQFF. The DNA of the CDR3 is TGTGCCAGCAGCTTAGCCGGGGAGGGCCGGGATGAGCAGTTCTTC. Based on the CDR3 plus reference TRBV7-9 and TRBJ2-1, the full variable domain is DTGVSQNPRHKITKRGQNVTFRCDPISEHNRLYWYRQTLGQGPEFLTYFQNEAQLEKSRLLSDRFSAERPKGSFSTLEIQRTEQGDSAMYLCASSLAGEGRDEQFFGPGTRLTVL.